These 19 T cell receptor beta chains share one sample of origin, sequenced in a study of T-cell memory formation after mild COVID-19. TCRdb processed the 5' RACE reads anew with MiXCR; each CDR3 protein has one entry. This sample carries approximately 570,000 distinct CDR3 sequences, roughly 18% of them seen once, and the ten largest clones take more than 10%. Sequencing used PBMCs or a T cell subset sorted from them (not recorded which). These receptors all come from an adult woman who had mild COVID-19 (a few samples of this study predate the infection). Cell type and time point are not known.

This clonotype has more than one count but fewer than ten. The chain has TRBV5-1 and TRBJ2-7; D call uncertain. Germline CDR1 reads SGHRS; CDR2 reads YFSETQ. Trimming cost V 3 bases and J 4 bases, with 8 bases left between them. The length of the CDR3 is 12 residues. CDR3 sequence: CASSSQIYEQYF. The DNA of the CDR3 is TGCGCCAGCAGCTCACAGATTTACGAGCAGTACTTC.

The CDR3 sequence is CASSLNRGLSSYEQYF. The CDR3 bases are TGTGCCAGCAGCTTGAACCGAGGGCTGAGCTCCTACGAGCAGTACTTC. This rearrangement joins TRBV7-9 to TRBJ2-7; maybe TRBD2 (5 bases). Deletions cut 3 bases from V and 0 bases from J, with 15 bases between. In germline, CDR1 is SEHNR, CDR2 FQNEAQ (reference sequence). The CDR3 totals 16 residues.

V usage is TRBV18 and J usage is TRBJ1-1; D is perhaps TRBD1 (5 bases). The CDR3 runs 13 residues. The V gene lost 1 base and the J gene lost 7 bases, with 10 bases spanning the gap. Germline CDR1 is KGHSH and CDR2 is LQKENI. CDR3: CASSPLPGGEAFF. In DNA form, the CDR3 reads TGTGCCAGCTCACCACTCCCGGGGGGTGAAGCTTTCTTT.

V is TRBV7-8 and J is TRBJ1-6; D is ambiguous. The CDR3 is made up of 15 amino acids. The germline V gene has CDR1 SGHVS and CDR2 FQNEAQ. Trimming shortened V by 1 base and J by 8 bases, and 12 bases separated the two germline ends. The CDR3 here is CASSLEGHTDSPLHF. CDR3 bases: TGTGCCAGCAGCTTAGAGGGCCACACAGATTCACCCCTCCACTTT.

This clonotype was observed many times. A junction end diverges from the germline sequence, so it may reflect a read error. The chain joins TRBV5-1 to TRBJ2-7; 11 bases agree with TRBD2. The CDR3 spans 14 residues. The germline gives CDR1 SGHRS, CDR2 YFSETQ. This CDR3 reads CASSLTSGAYEQYF. The CDR3 DNA reads TGTGCCAGCAGTTTGACTAGCGGGGCCTACGAGCAGTACTTC. The full variable domain, completed using reference TRBV5-1 and TRBJ2-7, is KAGVTQTPRYLIKTRGQQVTLSCSPISGHRSVSWYQQTPGQGLQFLFEYFSETQRNKGNFPGRFSGRQFSNSRSEMNVSTLELGDSALYLCASSLTSGAYEQYFGPGTRLTVT.

This clonotype was detected a few times. The chain links TRBV12-3 or TRBV12-4 to TRBJ1-1, with D maybe TRBD1 (5 bases). V shed 6 bases and J shed 6 bases, with 14 bases lying between them. The CDR3 totals 13 residues. Here the CDR3 reads CASSRDSFPEAFF. CDR3 sequence (DNA): TGTGCCAGCAGCCGTGACAGCTTCCCTGAAGCTTTCTTT.

Only a few counts were recorded for this clonotype. This chain joins TRBV7-6 and TRBJ2-2; possibly TRBD2 for D (5 bases). The V and J ends lost 3 bases and 8 bases respectively, with 7 bases between them. Per the germline V gene, CDR1 is SGHVS and CDR2 is FNYEAQ. CDR3 length: 12 amino acids. The CDR3 coding sequence is TGTGCCAGCAGCTTCCGAGGGGGGGAGCTGTTTTTT. Translation: CASSFRGGELFF.

The sample holds a few counts of this clonotype. This rearrangement joins TRBV12-3 or TRBV12-4 to TRBJ1-4, with D perhaps matching TRBD1 (6 bases). The CDR3 has 15 amino acids. Trimming removed 6 bases from V and 7 bases from J, with 18 bases in between. Here the CDR3 DNA reads TGTGCCAGCAGAGGGACACAGAGGGACCCTGAAAAACTGTTTTTT. It specifies CASRGTQRDPEKLFF.

Turning to this clonotype: Because the CDR3 is missing its conserved closing phenylalanine or tryptophan, this is likely a read error. The rearrangement joins TRBV12-3 or TRBV12-4 to TRBJ2-7, with D possibly being TRBD1 (5 bases). Trimming took off 3 bases at V and 0 bases at J, with 12 bases between the two ends. This CDR3 is 15 amino acids long. CDR3 DNA: TGTGCCAGCAGTTTCCGGCAGGGAAGCTCCTACGAGCAGTACCTC. It translates to CASSFRQGSSYEQYL.

This clonotype was seen more than once but under ten times. The chain is built from TRBV20-1 and TRBJ2-3; TRBD2 agrees at 9 bases. Trimming cost V 2 bases and J 12 bases; bases outside gene matches: 12. This CDR3 has 14 amino acids. Looked up from germline, CDR1 is DFQATT and CDR2 is SNEGSKA (reference sequence). The CDR3 DNA sequence: TGCAGTGCTAGATCGGTAGCGGGGGCCTTTGCCCAGTATTTT. This codes for CSARSVAGAFAQYF.

This clonotype has a count of ten or more. This chain uses TRBV3-1 with TRBJ2-1; D possibly corresponds to TRBD2 (5 bases). The V end lost 0 bases, the J end lost 6 bases, and 12 bases lay between the germline ends. This CDR3 contains 15 residues. Looked up from germline, CDR1 is LGHDT and CDR2 is YNNKEL (reference sequence). CDR3 sequence (DNA): TGTGCCAGCAGCCAAGATCCCCTAGCCTTCAATGAGCAGTTCTTC. This codes for CASSQDPLAFNEQFF.

This clonotype was observed a single time. The chain is built from TRBV11-3 and TRBJ2-2, with a tentative D call TRBD2 (7 bases). The CDR3 has 18 residues. V gave up 6 bases and J gave up 2 bases, with 22 bases separating them. Germline V gives CDR1 SGHNT, CDR2 YENEEA. CDR3 DNA: TGTGCCAGCAGTCCATTCCCAGGGGCTAGCGGAAACACCGGGGAGCTGTTTTTT. It yields the protein CASSPFPGASGNTGELFF.

This clonotype was recorded many times. The rearrangement joins TRBV5-1 to TRBJ2-2; D call uncertain. The V gene's germline CDR1 is SGHRS and CDR2 YFSETQ. The CDR3 is 14 amino acids. Trimming stripped 4 bases from V and 1 base from J, with 8 bases between. The CDR3 DNA follows: TGCGCCAGCAGCCCAGGAATGAACACCGGGGAGCTGTTTTTT. It codes for CASSPGMNTGELFF.

The rearrangement joins TRBV2 to TRBJ1-5, with D hard to call. Germline lookup yields CDR1 SNHLY and CDR2 FYNNEI. The CDR3 runs to 15 residues. V lost 5 bases and J lost 3, with 14 bases in between. CDR3 nucleotides: TGTGCCAGCAGTCTTGGGGATTCCAACAATCAGCCCCAGCATTTT. Protein product: CASSLGDSNNQPQHF.

This clonotype turned up a few times. The chain links TRBV5-1 to TRBJ2-3, with D maybe TRBD2 (5 bases). The V gene's germline CDR1 is SGHRS and CDR2 YFSETQ. V lost 3 bases to trimming and J lost 0 bases, with 11 bases between them. CDR3 length equals 15 residues. The CDR3 DNA reads TGCGCCAGCAGCTCCACAGCGGTTAGCACAGATACGCAGTATTTT. It yields the protein CASSSTAVSTDTQYF.

There are a few counts of this clonotype. The CDR3 region has the DNA TGTGCCAGCAGCCCGGCCGGGACTAGCAGCGAGCAGTACTTC. This translates into CASSPAGTSSEQYF. The chain joins TRBV7-9 to TRBJ2-7; 9 positions agree with TRBD2. In germline, CDR1 is SEHNR, CDR2 FQNEAQ (reference sequence). The CDR3 sequence is 14 residues long. Trimming cost V 5 bases and J 6 bases; bases outside gene matches: 8.

The chain recombines TRBV5-1 with TRBJ2-7; D gene unclear. The V end was cut by 3 bases, the J end by 0 bases, with 10 bases between. The CDR3 runs 14 residues. Germline CDR1 SGHRS, CDR2 YFSETQ. This CDR3 reads CASSSLGNSYEQYF. The CDR3 DNA reads TGCGCCAGCAGCTCTTTGGGAAACTCCTACGAGCAGTACTTC.

The chain has TRBV12-3 or TRBV12-4 and TRBJ2-3; D is ambiguous. Trimming removed 4 bases from V and 0 bases from J, with 14 bases in between. The CDR3 runs 16 residues. The CDR3 DNA sequence: TGTGCCAGCAGTTCCCAACACGGAATTAGCACAGATACGCAGTATTTT. Translation gives CASSSQHGISTDTQYF.

This clonotype was seen repeatedly, ten times or more. The rearrangement joins TRBV6-2 or TRBV6-3 to TRBJ2-1; D unclear. This CDR3 has 15 residues. The germline V gene encodes CDR1 MNHEY and CDR2 SVGEGT. Deletions cut 4 bases from V and 1 base from J, with 11 bases between. DNA of the CDR3: TGTGCCAGCAGTTCCGCGGCACTATCCTACAATGAGCAGTTCTTC. It yields the protein CASSSAALSYNEQFF.